This TCR beta chain is from a study of early T cells in non-severe SARS-CoV-2 infection. Study in general: Bulk RNA taken from unsorted whole blood was sequenced, leaving chains unpaired. Study-wide findings and caveats: A preference for anti-spike CD8 responses marked VDJdb matching, which missed private and CD4 specificities.

This CDR3 region has 12 residues. CDR1 is MGHDK, CDR2 SYGVNS, per germline. The germline V and J ends were trimmed by 2 bases and 11 bases, with 12 bases remaining between them. Only a few counts were recorded for this clonotype. The antigen is undetermined. cDNA molecules, individually, were tagged with unique molecular identifiers. TCRdb reprocessed the 5' RACE reads with MiXCR, giving one entry per CDR3 protein. The table includes about 77,000 distinct CDR3 sequences, roughly 16% detected once. Sample: whole blood. This chain connects TRBV25-1 to TRBJ1-1, with D perhaps TRBD1 (6 bases). This TCR was sampled from an adult who was a healthcare worker with PCR-confirmed SARS-CoV-2 infection or an uninfected control (not recorded which). The CDR3: CASSERGQKAFF. The CDR3 nucleotides read TGTGCCAGCAGTGAACGTGGACAGAAGGCTTTCTTT.